Detailed here is one T cell receptor (beta chain). Germline assignment: CDR1 MGHRA and CDR2 YSYEKL. CDR3 length: 15 residues. Losses at the gene ends were 5 bases for V and 0 bases for J; bases not matched to a gene: 3. The sample originates from a study of T cells in narcolepsy. The table came from immunoSEQ multiplex PCR; TCRdb's copy has only in-frame clones and leaves some out. The profile shows tens of thousands of clones, around 80% of them singletons. The rearrangement links TRBV4-1 to TRBJ1-5, with 8 bases aligning to TRBD1. This TCR derives from a human donor in good health. The sequenced material came from memory (CD45RA-) CD4+ T cells from blood. CDR3 protein: CASSKQGASNQPQHF. The CDR3 bases are TGCGCCAGCAGCAAGCAGGGGGCTAGCAATCAGCCCCAGCATTTT.